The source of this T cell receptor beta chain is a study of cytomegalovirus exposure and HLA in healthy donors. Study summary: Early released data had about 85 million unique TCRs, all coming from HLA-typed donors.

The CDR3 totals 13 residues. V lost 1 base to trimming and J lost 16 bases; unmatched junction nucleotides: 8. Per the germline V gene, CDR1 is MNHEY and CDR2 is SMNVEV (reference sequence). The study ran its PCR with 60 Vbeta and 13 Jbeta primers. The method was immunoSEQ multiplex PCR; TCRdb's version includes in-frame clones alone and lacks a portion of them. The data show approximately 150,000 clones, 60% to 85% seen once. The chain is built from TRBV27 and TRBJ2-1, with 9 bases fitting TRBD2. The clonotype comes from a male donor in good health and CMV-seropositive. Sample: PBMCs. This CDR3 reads CASSLWSGLAPFF. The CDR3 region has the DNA TGTGCCAGCAGTTTATGGTCGGGACTAGCCCCTTTCTTC.